This TCR beta chain comes out of a study of blood T cell repertoires in COVID-19. Study as a whole: Some COVID-19 samples were acute and others convalescent; all came from the United States, Italy and Spain. From T cells, B-cell-depleted T cells, or PBMCs came the material, which was cDNA or gDNA.

In the authors' methods: By means of reference gene primer amplification, nucleated cell counts were estimated. Using immunoSEQ multiplex PCR, the repertoire was profiled, and TCRdb retains in-frame clones only, with some absent. D and trimming were read from the DNA, whereas the V and J calls and clone size are those reported in that table. The data contain 65,000 to 90,000 clones, 70% to 85% of them singletons. What was sequenced was peripheral blood. This clonotype originated in a man aged 55 to 69 with active or convalescent COVID-19.

The CDR3 is CAGSGGTYEQYF. The CDR3 DNA reads TGTGCCGGGTCCGGGGGGACCTACGAGCAGTACTTC. The chain uses TRBV2 and TRBJ2-7, with 7 bases fitting TRBD2. There are 12 residues in the CDR3. Trimming cost V 11 bases and J 2 bases; bases outside gene matches: 6. Germline-derived CDR1 and CDR2 are SNHLY and FYNNEI.